These 26 T cell receptor beta chains share one sample of origin, sequenced in a study of cytomegalovirus exposure and HLA in healthy donors (dated by TCRdb to about 2017). Receptor amplification or capture employed the immunoSEQ multiplex PCR assay. The multiplex PCR relied on a mix of 60 forward primers for TCR Vbeta segments and 13 reverse primers for TCR Jbeta segments. The table comes from immuneACCESS by way of TCRdb, which keeps in-frame sequences with V and J called. Part of the clones is missing from these tables; in studies checked, under half for an unresolved V gene and the rest for unknown reasons. This sample has 90,000 to 110,000 clones in its table, and roughly 80% of those were observed once. Of the sample, 6.9% falls within the top ten clones. Sequencing was performed on PBMCs. The receptors derive from a man aged 30 to 39 in good health and CMV-seropositive.

The chain employs TRBV10-3 and TRBJ2-3; no clear D gene. The CDR3 loop spans 14 amino acids. CDR1 ENHRY and CDR2 SYGVKD come from the germline V gene. V was cut by 0 bases and J by 0 bases, with 4 bases left in between. The CDR3 region has the DNA TGTGCCATCAGTGAGTCATATAGCACAGATACGCAGTATTTT. It encodes CAISESYSTDTQYF.

Judged by abundance, this clone is medium-sized (0.01 to 0.1%). The rearrangement uses TRBV6-1 and TRBJ1-2; the match to TRBD1 covers 7 bases. CDR1 is MNHNS, CDR2 SASEGT, per germline. The CDR3 has 14 residues. V dropped 7 bases and J dropped 4; count of bases not matched to a gene: 9. CDR3 bases: TGTGCCAGCAACCTACAGGGGAACGGCTATGGCTACACCTTC. Translating gives CASNLQGNGYGYTF.

This chain's CDR3 is CASSQGPTRSINTDTQYF. The CDR3 nucleotides read TGCGCCAGCAGCCAAGGGCCCACTAGATCGATAAACACAGATACGCAGTATTTT. J is TRBJ2-3 and V is TRBV4-3, with D possibly TRBD2 on 5 matching bases. The germline V gene encodes CDR1 LGHNA and CDR2 YSLEER. The CDR3 has 18 amino acids. V dropped 1 base and J dropped 2 bases, with 19 bases sitting between them.

V is TRBV2 and J is TRBJ2-3, with D maybe TRBD2 (5 bases). CDR3 size: 19 residues. Germline V CDR1 and CDR2: SNHLY, FYNNEI. Trimming removed 7 bases at V and 0 bases at J, with 26 bases between. The CDR3: CASTDYRIPTTVSTDTQYF. The DNA for the CDR3 is TGTGCCAGCACTGACTACCGAATCCCAACAACAGTTAGCACAGATACGCAGTATTTT.

The gene calls are TRBV2 and TRBJ2-3, with 10 bases matching TRBD2. This CDR3 region has 16 residues. V trimming: 2 bases; J trimming: 3 bases; junction bases outside the gene matches: 5. Germline V gives CDR1 SNHLY, CDR2 FYNNEI. Here the CDR3 DNA reads TGTGCCAGCAGTGAAACTGTGGGACTAGCGACAGATACGCAGTATTTT. It is translated as CASSETVGLATDTQYF.

The rearrangement joins TRBV28 to TRBJ1-6, with 11 bases matching TRBD1. The CDR3 is 15 amino acids. CDR1 MDHEN and CDR2 SYDVKM come from the germline V gene. V trimming: 5 bases; J trimming: 6 bases; junction bases outside the gene matches: 3. The CDR3 nucleotides read TGTGCCAGCAGTCCCGGGACAGGGGGTAATTCACCCCTCCACTTT. Residues: CASSPGTGGNSPLHF.

The chain carries TRBV6-1 and TRBJ1-1; TRBD1 might be the D (6 bases). Germline-derived CDR1 and CDR2 are MNHNS and SASEGT. Trimming removed 4 bases from V and 2 bases from J, with 11 bases in between. The CDR3 totals 14 residues. CDR3 loop: CASSVDSGNTEAFF. CDR3 nucleotide sequence: TGTGCCAGCAGTGTGGACAGCGGTAACACTGAAGCTTTCTTT.

The V gene is TRBV2, the J gene TRBJ1-4; 11 nucleotides line up with TRBD1. Germline loops: CDR1 SNHLY, CDR2 FYNNEI. V lost 5 bases, J lost 4 bases, and 3 bases stayed unmatched. The CDR3 covers 15 residues. DNA of the CDR3: TGTGCCAGCAGTTCCGGGACAGGGGGTAATGAAAAACTGTTTTTT. Translating gives CASSSGTGGNEKLFF.

This clone was recorded a few times. The V call is TRBV2, the J call TRBJ1-3; TRBD1 agrees at 8 bases. Germline CDR1 SNHLY, CDR2 FYNNEI. The CDR3 sequence is 17 residues long. V dropped 5 bases and J dropped 0; count of bases not matched to a gene: 9. The CDR3 region has the DNA TGTGCCAGCAGTTTCGGGGGGACAGGTTACTCTGGAAACACCATATATTTT. Amino acids: CASSFGGTGYSGNTIYF.

This clone was counted only a few times. The chain is built from TRBV5-5 and TRBJ2-7; 9 bases align to TRBD2. The ends lost 4 bases at V and 2 bases at J; junction bases unmatched: 7. The length of the CDR3 is 15 residues. Germline V lookup: CDR1 SGHKS, CDR2 YYEKEE (reference sequence). The CDR3 loop reads CASSRLAAETYEQYF. DNA for the CDR3: TGTGCCAGCAGCCGACTAGCGGCCGAGACCTACGAGCAGTACTTC.

This chain connects TRBV7-9 to TRBJ2-5, with D possibly matching TRBD1 (6 bases). Germline CDR1 SEHNR, CDR2 FQNEAQ (reference sequence). This CDR3 comprises 13 residues. With 5 bases removed from V and 5 bases from J, the gap between germline ends came to 12 bases. The CDR3 sequence: CASSLDQGETQYF. The CDR3 DNA is TGTGCCAGCAGCCTAGACCAGGGGGAGACCCAGTACTTC.

This chain links TRBV6-1 with TRBJ2-7, with D possibly TRBD2 on 6 matching bases. Looked up from germline, CDR1 is MNHNS and CDR2 is SASEGT. V was shortened by 7 bases and J by 0 bases, with 10 bases between the two germline ends. The CDR3 has 13 amino acids. This chain's CDR3 is CASIGGGSYEQYF. DNA of the CDR3: TGTGCCAGCATCGGGGGAGGCTCCTACGAGCAGTACTTC.

V is TRBV12-5 and J is TRBJ2-7; no reliable D call. CDR1 LGHNT and CDR2 FRNRAP come from the germline V gene. CDR3 size: 17 residues. Trimming shortened V by 0 bases and J by 3 bases, and 18 bases separated the two germline ends. CDR3 DNA: TGTGCTAGTGGTTTGGTATTTGGTACCAGAGACTTCTACGAGCAGTACTTC. It specifies CASGLVFGTRDFYEQYF.

The chain links TRBV29-1 to TRBJ2-5; D may be TRBD1 or TRBD2 (5 bases each). TRBJ2-7 explains the end of the DNA better; the J call may be wrong. Germline V gene sequence: CDR1 SQVTM, CDR2 ANQGSEA. CDR3 length equals 12 residues. The CDR3 sequence is CSVEMGDYEQYF. The CDR3 nucleotides read TGCAGCGTTGAAATGGGGGACTACGAGCAGTACTTC.

V usage is TRBV19 and J usage is TRBJ1-2; D might be TRBD1 (6 bases). CDR3 length: 14 residues. V was cut by 5 bases and J by 6 bases, with 16 bases left in between. The V gene's germline CDR1 is LNHDA and CDR2 SQIVND (reference sequence). The CDR3 loop is CASSPNTQGNGYTF. DNA of the CDR3: TGTGCCAGTAGTCCAAACACACAGGGAAATGGCTACACCTTC.

The chain combines TRBV30 with TRBJ2-7; TRBD2 is a possible D gene (5 bases). This CDR3 has 13 amino acids. The V gene's germline CDR1 is GTSNPN and CDR2 SVGIG (reference sequence). The V end was cut by 2 bases, the J end by 2 bases, with 10 bases between. The CDR3 bases are TGTGCCTGGAGTAGACTGGGAGCCTACGAGCAGTACTTC. As protein: CAWSRLGAYEQYF. Based on the CDR3 plus reference TRBV30 and TRBJ2-7, the full variable domain is SQTIHQWPATLVQPVGSPLSLECTVEGTSNPNLYWYRQAAGRGLQLLFYSVGIGQISSEVPQNLSASRPQDRQFILSSKKLLLSDSGFYLCAWSRLGAYEQYFGPGTRLTVT.

The gene calls are TRBV6-5 and TRBJ2-3; 10 nucleotides agree with TRBD1. Germline-derived CDR1 and CDR2 are MNHEY and SVGAGI. Unmatched junction bases numbered 3, after V lost 3 bases and J lost 3 bases. The CDR3 runs 15 residues. The CDR3 is CASSYGQGETDTQYF. The CDR3 DNA sequence: TGTGCCAGCAGTTATGGACAGGGGGAAACAGATACGCAGTATTTT.

The chain combines TRBV7-6 with TRBJ2-2, with TRBD2 as a possible D gene (6 bases). The V end lost 2 bases, the J end lost 5 bases, and 21 bases lay between the germline ends. This CDR3 is built from 18 residues. Per germline, CDR1 SGHVS and CDR2 FNYEAQ. CDR3 DNA: TGTGCCAGCAGCTTAAGCTGGCGGGGCGTTGGGTCGACCGGGGAGCTGTTTTTT. It yields the protein CASSLSWRGVGSTGELFF.

This clone was recorded a few times. V gene TRBV2 combines with J gene TRBJ2-5; TRBD1 aligns across 10 bases. V lost 8 bases and J lost 3; bases outside the gene matches: 3. Germline CDR1 reads SNHLY; CDR2 reads FYNNEI. This CDR3 region has 13 residues. This CDR3 is CASEGTGEETQYF. The CDR3 coding sequence is TGTGCCAGCGAGGGGACAGGGGAAGAGACCCAGTACTTC.

The J gene is TRBJ2-7, the V gene TRBV7-2; weak D call: TRBD2 (7 bases). Germline V gene data show CDR1 as SGHTA and CDR2 as FQGNSA. This CDR3 has 14 amino acids. V was shortened by 8 bases and J by 6 bases, with 20 bases between the two germline ends. In DNA, the CDR3 is TGTGCCAGCGGGGGGGCATCCTCTTTGGGCGAGCAGTACTTC. Its translation is CASGGASSLGEQYF. The entire variable domain, with the rest obtained from reference TRBV7-2 and TRBJ2-7, is as follows: GAGVSQSPSNKVTEKGKDVELRCDPISGHTALYWYRQSLGQGLEFLIYFQGNSAPDKSGLPSDRFSAERTGGSVSTLTIQRTQQEDSAVYLCASGGASSLGEQYFGPGTRLTVT.

The chain joins TRBV4-1 to TRBJ1-5, with TRBD1 matching over 11 bases. Germline V gene sequence: CDR1 MGHRA, CDR2 YSYEKL. Unmatched junction bases numbered 5, after V lost 2 bases and J lost 5 bases. The CDR3 spans 16 residues. This CDR3 is CASSQWDRGYDQPQHF. The CDR3 nucleotides read TGCGCCAGCAGCCAATGGGACAGGGGGTACGATCAGCCCCAGCATTTT.

This chain connects TRBV2 to TRBJ1-2; 7 bases map to TRBD1. CDR3 length equals 13 residues. V gave up 5 bases and J gave up 4 bases; unmatched junction bases: 4. Germline CDR1 SNHLY, CDR2 FYNNEI. The CDR3 nucleotides are TGTGCCAGCAGTCCGGACAGGAGCTATGGCTACACCTTC. Amino acids: CASSPDRSYGYTF.

This clone came up a few times. The CDR3 DNA follows: TGTGCCAGCAGCCCTCCGGACAGGGAAGCTTTCTTT. This codes for CASSPPDREAFF. The J gene is TRBJ1-1, the V gene TRBV7-8, with 7 bases lining up with TRBD1. The CDR3 has 12 amino acids. J gave up 8 bases and V 5 bases, and 5 bases lay outside the gene matches. CDR1 and CDR2 from the germline V gene are SGHVS and FQNEAQ.

This rearrangement joins TRBV14 to TRBJ1-4, with TRBD1 identical over 10 bases. The trim removed 4 bases at V and 11 bases at J, leaving 7 bases unmatched. The CDR3 length is 14 residues. CDR1 is SGHDN, CDR2 FVKESK, per germline. Written as DNA, the CDR3 is TGTGCCAGCAGCCCCAGACAGGGGGCCGCGAAACTGTTTTTT. Amino acids: CASSPRQGAAKLFF.

The chain has TRBV4-1 and TRBJ1-5, with 8 bases lining up with TRBD1. The CDR3 runs 16 residues. Germline CDR1 reads MGHRA; CDR2 reads YSYEKL. V shed 3 bases and J 7 bases; nucleotides not matched to a gene: 11. The CDR3 sequence: CASSQSLGQVEQPQHF. The CDR3 DNA reads as TGCGCCAGCAGCCAGAGCCTGGGACAGGTGGAGCAGCCCCAGCATTTT.

The CDR3 here is CASSPSIGTEITEAFF. The CDR3 DNA sequence: TGTGCCAGCAGCCCGAGCATAGGGACAGAAATTACTGAAGCTTTCTTT. J is TRBJ1-1 and V is TRBV21-1; TRBD1 was called by the table and not checked on the DNA. TRBV21-1 is annotated as a pseudogene. This CDR3 is 16 amino acids long.